This T cell receptor beta chain comes out of a study of shared clonotypes between healthy human individuals. Regarding the study as a whole: Read depth was anticipated to influence clonotype sharing among donors.

Germline V gives CDR1 KGHSH, CDR2 LQKENI. V lost 2 bases and J lost 7, with 3 bases in between. The CDR3 contains 11 residues. Using immunoSEQ multiplex PCR, the repertoire was profiled, and TCRdb retains in-frame clones only, with some absent. The table records 1.4 million or so clones, 97% to 99% of them present only once. Naive CD4+ cells were CD45RA-selected; the remaining cells were memory. Details on this clone: Antigen specificity is unknown. Other DNA sequences in this sample translate to the same CDR3.

This clonotype was sampled from a man aged 30 to 39 in good health. This chain connects TRBV18 to TRBJ2-1; D remains unclear. The sequenced material came from naive CD4+ T cells sorted from blood. Subset reported: CD45RA+ positively selected. In DNA form, the CDR3 reads TGTGCCAGCTCACCAGATAATGAGCAGTTCTTC. Its translation: CASSPDNEQFF.